This T cell receptor (beta chain) is from a study of blood T cell repertoires in COVID-19. As for the study in general: Donors in the United States, Italy and Spain gave samples during acute or convalescent COVID-19. PBMCs, B-cell-depleted T cells, or T cells provided the cDNA or gDNA that made up the material.

Germline V gene sequence: CDR1 SGHTA, CDR2 FQGTGA. The CDR3 spans 14 residues. J lost 4 bases, V lost 5 bases, and 3 bases had no gene match. Seattle participants joined during active infection and were tracked over time. Per the original data handling: Amplified reference gene primers provided the basis for estimating nucleated cell counts. The method was immunoSEQ multiplex PCR; TCRdb's version includes in-frame clones alone and lacks a portion of them. D and trimming were read from the DNA, whereas the V and J calls and clone size are those reported in that table. This table has around 210,000 clones, more than 70% appearing once.

The TCR comes from a man aged 50 to 60 with COVID-19, enrolled during active disease. This chain joins TRBV7-3 and TRBJ2-3; TRBD2 matches 10 bases. The source material was peripheral blood. The CDR3 DNA sequence: TGTGCCAGCAGCCCAGCGGGGGGGCCAGATACGCAGTATTTT. This codes for CASSPAGGPDTQYF. The variable domain in full, completed from reference TRBV7-3 and TRBJ2-3, reads GAGVSQTPSNKVTEKGKYVELRCDPISGHTALYWYRQSLGQGPEFLIYFQGTGAADDSGLPNDRFFAVRPEGSVSTLKIQRTERGDSAVYLCASSPAGGPDTQYFGPGTRLTVL.